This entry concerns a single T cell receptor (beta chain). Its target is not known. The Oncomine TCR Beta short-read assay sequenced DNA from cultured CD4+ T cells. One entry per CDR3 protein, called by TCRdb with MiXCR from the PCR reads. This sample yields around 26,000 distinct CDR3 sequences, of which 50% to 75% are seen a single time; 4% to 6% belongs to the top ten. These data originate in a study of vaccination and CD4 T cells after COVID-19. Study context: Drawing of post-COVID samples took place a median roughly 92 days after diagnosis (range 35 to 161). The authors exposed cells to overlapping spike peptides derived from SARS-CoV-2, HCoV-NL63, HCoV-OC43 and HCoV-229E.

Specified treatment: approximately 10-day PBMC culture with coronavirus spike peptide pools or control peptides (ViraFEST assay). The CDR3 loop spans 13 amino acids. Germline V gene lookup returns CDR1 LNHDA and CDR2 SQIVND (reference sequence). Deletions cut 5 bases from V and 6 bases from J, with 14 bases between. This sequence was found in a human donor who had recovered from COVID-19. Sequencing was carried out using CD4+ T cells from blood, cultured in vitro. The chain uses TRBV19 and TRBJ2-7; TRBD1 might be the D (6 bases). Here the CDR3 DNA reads TGTGCCAGTAGTGCAACCACAGGGTCCGAGCAGTACTTC. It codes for CASSATTGSEQYF.